This T cell receptor (beta chain) originates from a study of beta chain features in type 1 diabetes. This clone was picked up a small number of times. Antigen unknown. The study, taken as a whole, reports: TCRB CDR3 length was moderately but significantly reduced in all four CD4+ subsets of Type 1 diabetes patients.

Sequencing targeted expressed TCRB transcripts, as all isolated RNA had been reverse transcribed. Generated by immunoSEQ multiplex PCR, the TCRdb table keeps only in-frame clones and is missing some. This sample has fewer than 300,000 clones, with roughly 20% found just once. Cell sorting via CD45RO/CCR7/CD25/CD127/CD95/CD27 was performed to obtain CD4+ naive, central memory, regulatory and stem cell-like memory cells. Each sorted population was over 98% pure. Germline values: CDR1 SGHRS, CDR2 YFSETQ. The CDR3 loop spans 15 amino acids. The V segment lost 4 bases and the J segment 5 bases; nucleotides outside the gene matches: 11.

The chain combines TRBV5-1 with TRBJ2-5, with TRBD1 matching 7 bases. This TCR came from a woman in her forties with type 1 diabetes. Sequencing input: naive CD4+ T cells from blood. The CDR3 bases are TGCGCCAGCAGCGCCCAGACAGGGTCACAGGAGACCCAGTACTTC. The encoded protein is CASSAQTGSQETQYF.